Listed below are T cell receptor beta chains from one sample, sequenced in a study of molecular identifiers for immune sequencing clone quantification. From the PCR reads, TCRdb called clonotypes with MiXCR, one entry per CDR3 protein. The sample shows nearly 650,000 distinct CDR3 sequences, roughly 27% of them seen only once. The sequenced sample consisted of naive CD8+ T cells from blood, with Jurkat cell RNA spiked in. The receptor source for this set is a human donor in good health. Some libraries in this study had Jurkat cell RNA spiked in. The CDR3 runs from the conserved cysteine through the conserved F or W. Fields, in order: clone size, V gene, D gene, J gene, CDR3 DNA, CDR3 protein. D genes are given only for firm matches. Rows may omit the clone size; those that give it use once, few, many or a size class.

clone size: NA
V gene: TRBV20-1
D gene: NA
J gene: TRBJ2-7
CDR3 DNA: TGCAGTGCTAGGTCTACGGCAAGCTCCTACGAGCAGTACTTC
CDR3 protein: CSARSTASSYEQYF

clone size: few
V gene: TRBV30
D gene: TRBD1
J gene: TRBJ2-7
CDR3 DNA: TGTGCCTGGAGTGTGGGGACAGGGGATTACGAGCAGTACTTC
CDR3 protein: CAWSVGTGDYEQYF

clone size: many
V gene: TRBV4-3
D gene: NA
J gene: TRBJ2-6
CDR3 DNA: TGCGCCAGCAGCCAATTTGGGTTTGGGGCCAACGTCCTGACTTTC
CDR3 protein: CASSQFGFGANVLTF

clone size: NA
V gene: TRBV20-1
D gene: NA
J gene: TRBJ2-5
CDR3 DNA: TGCAGTGCTAGAGTTTTGGGGATTGGGACCCAGTACTTC
CDR3 protein: CSARVLGIGTQYF

clone size: NA
V gene: TRBV10-3
D gene: NA
J gene: TRBJ1-1
CDR3 DNA: TGTGCCATCAGTGAGCTGATCGGGGGGGTTACTGAAGCTTTCTTT
CDR3 protein: CAISELIGGVTEAFF

clone size: NA
V gene: TRBV6-1
D gene: TRBD2
J gene: TRBJ2-3
CDR3 DNA: TGTGCCAGCAGTGATAGCGGGGGGGCATCAGATACGCAGTATTTT
CDR3 protein: CASSDSGGASDTQYF

clone size: many
V gene: TRBV6-6
D gene: NA
J gene: TRBJ2-3
CDR3 DNA: TGTGCCAGCAGTTACACGACCCCCATTTATGATACGCAGTATTTT
CDR3 protein: CASSYTTPIYDTQYF

clone size: few
V gene: TRBV19
D gene: TRBD2
J gene: TRBJ2-1
CDR3 DNA: TGTGCCAGTAGTGTCCCGGGACTAGCGGGAGTGTTCTACAATGAGCAGTTCTTC
CDR3 protein: CASSVPGLAGVFYNEQFF

clone size: few
V gene: TRBV4-3
D gene: TRBD2
J gene: TRBJ2-7
CDR3 DNA: TGCGCCAGCAGCCAAGATATAGCGGGGGGGCGTAAGGAGCAGTACTTC
CDR3 protein: CASSQDIAGGRKEQYF

clone size: NA
V gene: TRBV25-1
D gene: TRBD2
J gene: TRBJ2-3
CDR3 DNA: TGTGCCAGCAGTGCCGTAGCGGGCTCAACCGGCACAGATACGCAGTATTTT
CDR3 protein: CASSAVAGSTGTDTQYF

clone size: NA
V gene: TRBV9
D gene: NA
J gene: TRBJ2-5
CDR3 DNA: TGTGCCAGCAGCGTAGGAGGAGCCTACCAAGAGACCCAGTACTTC
CDR3 protein: CASSVGGAYQETQYF

clone size: few
V gene: TRBV5-5
D gene: NA
J gene: TRBJ2-7
CDR3 DNA: TGTGCCAGCAGCTTGAAGGACGGATTTTCCTACGAGCAGTACTTC
CDR3 protein: CASSLKDGFSYEQYF

clone size: many
V gene: TRBV28
D gene: NA
J gene: TRBJ2-7
CDR3 DNA: TGTGCCAGCAGCAGTTTATTCCGGGACACAGCCTACGAGCAGTACTTC
CDR3 protein: CASSSLFRDTAYEQYF

clone size: NA
V gene: TRBV20-1
D gene: NA
J gene: TRBJ1-2
CDR3 DNA: TGCAGTGCTAGAGATGGTGAGGACTATGGCTACACCTTC
CDR3 protein: CSARDGEDYGYTF

clone size: NA
V gene: TRBV4-1
D gene: NA
J gene: TRBJ1-2
CDR3 DNA: TGCGCCAGCAGCCACAAAGAAGGAGGTTACTATGGCTACACCTTC
CDR3 protein: CASSHKEGGYYGYTF

clone size: few
V gene: TRBV12-3/TRBV12-4
D gene: NA
J gene: TRBJ1-1
CDR3 DNA: TGTGCCAGCAGTCTGGGCAGGAGGAACACTGAAGCTTTCTTT
CDR3 protein: CASSLGRRNTEAFF

clone size: few
V gene: TRBV6-6
D gene: NA
J gene: TRBJ2-1
CDR3 DNA: TGTGCCAGCAGTTGCTCGAATCGGAATGAGCAGTTCTTC
CDR3 protein: CASSCSNRNEQFF

clone size: few
V gene: TRBV4-1
D gene: NA
J gene: TRBJ1-1
CDR3 DNA: TGCGCCAGCAGCCAAGAAGCGGGACTATTGAACACTGAAGCTTTCTTT
CDR3 protein: CASSQEAGLLNTEAFF

clone size: many
V gene: TRBV6-2/TRBV6-3
D gene: TRBD1
J gene: TRBJ2-7
CDR3 DNA: TGTGCCAGCAGTTACCCTACCGGGACAGCTACCTACGAGCAGTACTTC
CDR3 protein: CASSYPTGTATYEQYF

clone size: few
V gene: TRBV9
D gene: TRBD2
J gene: TRBJ2-1
CDR3 DNA: TGTGCCAGCAGCGTAGAGGGAGGGCCCTACAATGAGCAGTTCTTC
CDR3 protein: CASSVEGGPYNEQFF

clone size: few
V gene: TRBV15
D gene: TRBD1
J gene: TRBJ2-7
CDR3 DNA: TGTGCCACCAGCAGCGGGACAGCATCCTACGAGCAGTACTTC
CDR3 protein: CATSSGTASYEQYF

clone size: NA
V gene: TRBV10-3
D gene: NA
J gene: TRBJ2-3
CDR3 DNA: TGTGCCATCAGCGGGGTTGGAAGCCTCACAGATACGCAGTATTTT
CDR3 protein: CAISGVGSLTDTQYF

clone size: many
V gene: TRBV20-1
D gene: TRBD1
J gene: TRBJ2-7
CDR3 DNA: TGCAGTGCCGTGGGACAGGGGGCTTCCTACGAGCAGTACTTC
CDR3 protein: CSAVGQGASYEQYF

clone size: few
V gene: TRBV4-3
D gene: TRBD1
J gene: TRBJ1-6
CDR3 DNA: TGCGCCAGCAGCCAAGAACTTAGGGGGCTCGATTCACCCCTCCACTTT
CDR3 protein: CASSQELRGLDSPLHF

clone size: NA
V gene: TRBV20-1
D gene: NA
J gene: TRBJ2-7
CDR3 DNA: TGCAGTGCTAGACCCTTGAGCTCCTACGAGCAGTACTTC
CDR3 protein: CSARPLSSYEQYF

clone size: NA
V gene: TRBV25-1
D gene: TRBD1
J gene: TRBJ2-1
CDR3 DNA: TGTGCCAGCAGTGGAAGGGACAGCTTAATTTGGGGTGAGCAGTTCTTC
CDR3 protein: CASSGRDSLIWGEQFF

clone size: few
V gene: TRBV7-9
D gene: NA
J gene: TRBJ2-7
CDR3 DNA: TGTGCCAGCACGGATGGGATGACCTACGAGCAGTACTTC
CDR3 protein: CASTDGMTYEQYF